This entry features one T cell receptor (beta chain) sequence. The data are from a study of CD8+ T cells in alopecia areata. Germline loops: CDR1 GTSNPN, CDR2 SVGIG (reference sequence). With V trimmed by 1 base and J by 8 bases, 2 bases remained unmatched. CDR3 length: 12 amino acids. Regarding treatment: oral pan-JAK inhibitor, 5-10 mg twice daily. Extracted from the samples, RNA was reverse transcribed into cDNA to serve as the sequencing template. Measured with immunoSEQ multiplex PCR; TCRdb has only the in-frame clones, and not every one. The table lists 150,000 to 200,000 clones, roughly 60% of them singletons.

The source material was CD4+ T cells sorted from blood, sampled between weeks 55 and 65, from a patient treated with tofacitinib. This clonotype originated in a human donor with alopecia areata. V is TRBV30 and J is TRBJ1-2, with TRBD1 matching 9 bases. The CDR3 DNA sequence: TGTGCCTGGAGTGACAGGGGGCAAGGCTACACCTTC. This translates into CAWSDRGQGYTF.